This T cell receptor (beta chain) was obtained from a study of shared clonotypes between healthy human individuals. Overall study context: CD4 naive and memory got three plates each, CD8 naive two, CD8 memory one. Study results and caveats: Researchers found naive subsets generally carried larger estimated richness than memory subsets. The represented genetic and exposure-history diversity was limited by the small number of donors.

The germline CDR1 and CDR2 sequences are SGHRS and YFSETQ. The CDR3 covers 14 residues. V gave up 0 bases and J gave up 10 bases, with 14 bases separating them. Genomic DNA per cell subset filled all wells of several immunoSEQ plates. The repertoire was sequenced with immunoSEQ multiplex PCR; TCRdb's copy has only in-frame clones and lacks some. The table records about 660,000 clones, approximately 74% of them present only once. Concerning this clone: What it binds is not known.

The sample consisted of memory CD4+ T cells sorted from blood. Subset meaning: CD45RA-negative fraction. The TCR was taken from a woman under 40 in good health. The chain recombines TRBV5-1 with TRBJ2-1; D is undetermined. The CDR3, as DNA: TGCGCCAGCAGCTTGGGGGGTGGACCCTACGAGCAGTTCTTC. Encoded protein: CASSLGGGPYEQFF.